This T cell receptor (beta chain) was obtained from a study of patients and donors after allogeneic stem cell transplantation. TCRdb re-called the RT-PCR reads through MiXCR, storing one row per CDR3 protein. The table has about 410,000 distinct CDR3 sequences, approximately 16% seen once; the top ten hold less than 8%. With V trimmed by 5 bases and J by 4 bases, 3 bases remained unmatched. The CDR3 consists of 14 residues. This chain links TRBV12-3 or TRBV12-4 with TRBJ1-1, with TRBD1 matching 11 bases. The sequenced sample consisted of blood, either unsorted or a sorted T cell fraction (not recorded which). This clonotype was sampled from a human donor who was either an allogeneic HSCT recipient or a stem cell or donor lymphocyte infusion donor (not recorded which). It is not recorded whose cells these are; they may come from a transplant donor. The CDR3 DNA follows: TGTGCCAGCAGTATGGGACAGGGGGGCACTGAAGCTTTCTTT. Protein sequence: CASSMGQGGTEAFF.